This TCR beta chain was sequenced for a study of blood T cell repertoires in COVID-19. Study-wide context: COVID-19 samples from acute and convalescent phases originated in the United States, Italy and Spain. T cells, B-cell-depleted T cells, or PBMCs supplied cDNA or gDNA.

This CDR3 is 17 amino acids long. With V trimmed by 5 bases and J by 4 bases, 13 bases remained unmatched. The germline V gene has CDR1 SGHAT and CDR2 FQNNGV. In the original analysis: Nucleated cell number was recorded as an estimate derived from reference gene primer amplification. Using immunoSEQ multiplex PCR, the repertoire was profiled, and TCRdb retains in-frame clones only, with some absent. V and J calls and clone size come straight from that table; D and trimming were deduced from the DNA. The table lists more than 85,000 clones, approximately 85% of them singletons. The sequenced sample consisted of peripheral blood. The rearrangement uses TRBV11-2 and TRBJ2-1; 8 nucleotides align to TRBD2. The TCR comes from a human donor in a cohort sampled during active COVID-19. The CDR3 DNA follows: TGTGCCAGCAGCAACGTCGGGAGGGCCTCAGGGTACAATGAGCAGTTCTTC. Protein sequence: CASSNVGRASGYNEQFF.